This T cell receptor (beta chain) was identified in a study of technical replicates of blood from several donors. The protocol was immunoSEQ multiplex PCR, while the TCRdb copy is restricted to in-frame clones and leaves out a portion. The table has around 72,000 clones, 95% to 98% seen once. The germline gives CDR1 MNHNY, CDR2 SVGAGI (reference sequence). V lost 7 bases to trimming and J lost 1 base, with 7 bases between them. The CDR3 runs to 12 residues. The chain employs TRBV6-6 and TRBJ2-5; D is possibly TRBD2 (6 bases). The sequencing input was T cells isolated from PBMCs. The sequence was collected from a human donor in good health. CDR3 amino acids: CASMGGQETQYF. DNA of the CDR3: TGTGCCAGCATGGGGGGCCAAGAGACCCAGTACTTC.